What follows are 9 T cell receptor beta chains derived from one specimen sequenced in a study of T cells after yellow fever vaccination. TCRdb re-analysed the 5' RACE reads in MiXCR, keeping a single row per CDR3 protein. The repertoire includes about 52,000 distinct CDR3 sequences, around 7% of them detected once, and approximately 24% sits in the top ten. Source: CD8+ T cells not binding an NS4B(214-222) dextramer, sorted from PBMCs, taken more than 40 days after the first yellow fever vaccination. Receptor source: a man younger than 35 who received the YFV17D yellow fever vaccine.

There are many counts of this clonotype. The J gene is TRBJ1-1, the V gene TRBV7-8; 7 nucleotides align to TRBD1. Germline V CDR1 and CDR2: SGHVS, FQNEAQ. The CDR3 runs 17 residues. With V trimmed by 1 base and J by 1 base, 9 bases remained unmatched. This CDR3 reads CASSLEGAHRGNTEAFF. CDR3 nucleotide sequence: TGTGCCAGCAGCTTAGAGGGGGCTCACCGGGGGAACACTGAAGCTTTCTTT.

This clonotype was seen just once. In DNA, the CDR3 is TGTGCCAGCAAGGGACAGGGGGCGATGGAATTCACAGATACGCAGTATTTT. Translation gives CASKGQGAMEFTDTQYF. The chain recombines TRBV12-3 or TRBV12-4 with TRBJ2-3, with TRBD1 matching over 12 bases. Trimming removed 7 bases from V and 2 bases from J; junction bases left unmatched: 10. The CDR3 is 17 residues long.

The chain carries TRBV6-5 and TRBJ1-5; D not resolved. CDR1 MNHEY and CDR2 SVGAGI come from the germline V gene. This CDR3 has 13 amino acids. V dropped 6 bases and J dropped 7 bases, with 13 bases sitting between them. As DNA, the CDR3 is TGTGCCAGCAGCCGGGGAGGCGGGCAGCCCCAGCATTTT. This codes for CASSRGGGQPQHF.

V usage is TRBV7-9 and J usage is TRBJ2-7, with D possibly matching TRBD2 (6 bases). Germline assignment: CDR1 SEHNR and CDR2 FQNEAQ (reference sequence). The ends were cut back, 5 bases at V and 1 base at J, with 12 bases in the middle. The CDR3 covers 14 residues. Here the CDR3 DNA reads TGTGCCAGCAGCCGTGCGGGACTTTCCTACGAGCAGTACTTC. Its protein product is CASSRAGLSYEQYF.

In its sample, this clonotype was seen many times. The chain has TRBV7-6 and TRBJ2-3; the D is unclear. In germline, CDR1 is SGHVS, CDR2 FNYEAQ. The CDR3 covers 16 residues. V lost 5 bases and J 2 bases, leaving 17 bases between the germline ends. CDR3 loop: CASSPPPGPFTDTQYF. DNA of the CDR3: TGTGCCAGCAGCCCCCCGCCGGGTCCCTTCACAGATACGCAGTATTTT.

The gene calls are TRBV5-4 and TRBJ2-2; 8 bases map to TRBD1. The junction had 7 bases not matched to a gene; V was cut back by 5 bases and J by 1 base. The CDR3 has 16 residues. CDR1 is SGHNT and CDR2 is YYREEE in the germline V gene (reference sequence). CDR3 DNA: TGTGCCAGCAGTTTTAACAGGGGGAAGAACACCGGGGAGCTGTTTTTT. This gives the protein CASSFNRGKNTGELFF.

As for this clonotype: A clone one base away is much larger, so this may be a read error. The J gene is TRBJ2-1, the V gene TRBV10-3; unclear D gene. In germline, CDR1 is ENHRY, CDR2 SYGVKD. CDR3 length equals 14 residues. The chain's CDR3 is CAFSLRAEANEQFF. Written as DNA, the CDR3 is TGTGCCTTCAGCCTCCGGGCCGAGGCCAATGAGCAGTTCTTC.

This clonotype showed up many times. The chain has TRBV4-3 and TRBJ2-2, with D possibly being TRBD1 (7 bases). The CDR3 is made up of 19 amino acids. V lost 0 bases to trimming and J lost 4 bases, with 21 bases between them. Germline loops: CDR1 LGHNA, CDR2 YSLEER. CDR3 amino acids: CASSQDSRGAPGGTGELFF. DNA for the CDR3: TGCGCCAGCAGCCAAGATTCCAGGGGGGCCCCGGGCGGCACCGGGGAGCTGTTTTTT.

The table lists this clonotype with a few counts. This chain connects TRBV11-2 to TRBJ2-3; 12 bases are shared with TRBD2. The germline V gene encodes CDR1 SGHAT and CDR2 FQNNGV. J was trimmed by 1 base and V by 0 bases; bases with no gene match: 8. This CDR3 has 19 amino acids. CDR3 DNA sequence: TGTGCCAGCAGCTTAGAGACTAGCGGGGGCCCCTACCGCACAGATACGCAGTATTTT. Its translation: CASSLETSGGPYRTDTQYF.